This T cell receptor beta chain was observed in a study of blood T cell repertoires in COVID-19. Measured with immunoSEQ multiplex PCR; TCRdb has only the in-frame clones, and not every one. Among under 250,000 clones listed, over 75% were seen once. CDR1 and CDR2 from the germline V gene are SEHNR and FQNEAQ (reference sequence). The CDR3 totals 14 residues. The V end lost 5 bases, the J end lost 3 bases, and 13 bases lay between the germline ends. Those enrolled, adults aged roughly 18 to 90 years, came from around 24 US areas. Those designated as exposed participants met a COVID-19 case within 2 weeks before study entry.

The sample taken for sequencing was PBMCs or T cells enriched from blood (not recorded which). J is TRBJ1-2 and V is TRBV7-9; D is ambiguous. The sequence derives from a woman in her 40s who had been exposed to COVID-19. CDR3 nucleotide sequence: TGTGCCAGCAGCCCACTTGGCGGCTACTATGGCTACACCTTC. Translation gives CASSPLGGYYGYTF.